This T cell receptor (beta chain) was sequenced in a study of T cells in tuberculosis. Study-wide context: T cells were selected with CD1B tetramers loaded with glucose monomycolate. General study findings and limits: T cells binding CD1B-GMM tetramer weakly possibly escaped the sort.

Germline loops: CDR1 SNHLY, CDR2 FYNNEI. V was pared by 6 bases and J by 7 bases, with 13 bases between. The CDR3 has 14 residues. No alpha-beta pairing information exists for these sequences. Assay used: immunoSEQ multiplex PCR; TCRdb lists only in-frame clones, some missing. The data contain around 60,000 clones, around 81% of them seen just once; the ten biggest clones take up more than 10%. After thawing and overnight rest, PBMC were stained with GMM-loaded CD1B tetramer, viability dye and anti-CD3 for sorting. The lipid loaded on the CD1B tetramers was C32 glucose monomycolate from Rhodococcus equi. Each donor contributed roughly 100,000 sorted tetramer-negative cells.

This sequence was found in an adult woman with latent tuberculosis. This chain links TRBV2 with TRBJ1-6; tentatively, D is TRBD1 (5 bases). The sample taken for sequencing was CD1b-GMM tetramer-negative cells sorted from PBMCs. The CDR3 coding sequence is TGTGCCAGCAGCCAGGGTGGATGGAATTCACCCCTCCACTTT. Encoded protein: CASSQGGWNSPLHF.